The following is a T cell receptor (beta chain) sequence with its context. The data belong to a study of blood T cell repertoires in COVID-19. Study context: Sites in the United States, Italy and Spain provided acute and convalescent COVID-19 samples. In each case, the material was cDNA or gDNA derived from T cells, B-cell-depleted T cells, or PBMCs.

The Seattle patients, enrolled during active infection, were followed longitudinally. Sequencing used immunoSEQ multiplex PCR; TCRdb keeps in-frame clones, though not all of them. The repertoire consists of approximately 330,000 clones, with roughly 86% occurring once and the leading ten covering more than 7.5%. Sequencing input: peripheral blood. The sequence was obtained from a man aged 25 to 40 with COVID-19, enrolled during active disease.

The CDR3 is CASGSSQGSTDTGELFF. DNA of the CDR3: TGTGCTAGTGGTTCATCTCAGGGGAGTACAGACACCGGGGAGCTGTTTTTT. The chain combines TRBV12-5 with TRBJ2-2, with a weak D call TRBD1 (6 bases). V was pared by 4 bases and J by 3 bases, with 18 bases between. Per the germline V gene, CDR1 is LGHNT and CDR2 is FRNRAP. The CDR3 runs 17 residues. Using reference TRBV12-5 and TRBJ2-2 for the parts outside the CDR3, the full variable domain is DARVTQTPRHKVTEMGQEVTMRCQPILGHNTVFWYRQTMMQGLELLAYFRNRAPLDDSGMPKDRFSAEMPDATLATLKIQPSEPRDSAVYFCASGSSQGSTDTGELFFGEGSRLTVL.